The T cell receptor beta chain under discussion was sequenced for a study of cytomegalovirus exposure and HLA in healthy donors. PCR used 60 Vbeta primers and 13 Jbeta primers. The assay was immunoSEQ multiplex PCR, and TCRdb's table has in-frame clones only and misses some. The sample lists more than 150,000 clones, about 81% seen once, with roughly 0.8% in the top ten. In the case of this clone: The antigen is undetermined.

The study's findings and limits: Data from an earlier analysis indicated that most TCR beta V segments were productive either about 87% or about 30% of the time. Later analysis revealed greater clonal expansion in HLA-associated TCR beta chains than in equally common others. Roughly uniform sequencing depth across donors was assumed, possibly incorrectly. An observed cluster of highly shared sequence variants was recorded as a likely sequencing artifact.

Germline values: CDR1 MDHEN, CDR2 SYDVKM. This CDR3 region has 14 residues. V shed 6 bases, J shed 5 bases, and the junction held 6 bases outside the gene matches. This receptor was obtained from a young woman in good health and CMV-seronegative. This chain uses TRBV28 with TRBJ2-5, with 10 bases lining up with TRBD2. Material for sequencing was PBMCs. CDR3 amino acids: CASREREGLETQYF. CDR3 nucleotides: TGTGCCAGCAGGGAGCGGGAGGGCCTCGAGACCCAGTACTTC.